The present T cell receptor beta chain was sequenced within a study of cytomegalovirus exposure and HLA in healthy donors. PCR was performed using 60 Vbeta and 13 Jbeta primers. Sequencing used immunoSEQ multiplex PCR; TCRdb keeps in-frame clones, though not all of them. The top ten clones hold under 5% of a sample with fewer than 110,000 clones, roughly 85% of them seen once. Per germline, CDR1 MNHNY and CDR2 SVGAGI (reference sequence). After removal of 0 bases from V and 7 bases from J, the junction contained 8 bases not matched to a gene. The length of the CDR3 is 16 residues. This clone occurred a few times.

Material for sequencing was PBMCs. V is TRBV6-6 and J is TRBJ1-4, with 7 bases identical to TRBD1. The clonotype comes from a man aged 25 to 45 in good health and CMV-seronegative. CDR3 nucleotide sequence: TGTGCCAGCAGTTACTCTGCTGACAGGGTCGGTGAAAAACTGTTTTTT. This gives the protein CASSYSADRVGEKLFF.